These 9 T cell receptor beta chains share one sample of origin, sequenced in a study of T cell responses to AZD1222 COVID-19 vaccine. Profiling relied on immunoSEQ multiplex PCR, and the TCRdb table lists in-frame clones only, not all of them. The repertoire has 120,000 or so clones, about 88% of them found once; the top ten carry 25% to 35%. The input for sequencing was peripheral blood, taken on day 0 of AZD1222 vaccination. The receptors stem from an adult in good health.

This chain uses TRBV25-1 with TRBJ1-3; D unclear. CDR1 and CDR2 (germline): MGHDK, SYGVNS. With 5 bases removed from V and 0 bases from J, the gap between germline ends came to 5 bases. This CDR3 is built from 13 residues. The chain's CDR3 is CASSRDSGNTIYF. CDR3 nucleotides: TGTGCCAGCAGTCGAGACTCTGGAAACACCATATATTTT.

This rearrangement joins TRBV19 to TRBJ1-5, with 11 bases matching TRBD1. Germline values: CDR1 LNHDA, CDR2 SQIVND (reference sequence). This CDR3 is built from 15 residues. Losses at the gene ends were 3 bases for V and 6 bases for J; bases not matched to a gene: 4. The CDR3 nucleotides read TGTGCCAGTAGTATGGGACAGGGGGTTTTTCAGCCCCAGCATTTT. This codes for CASSMGQGVFQPQHF.

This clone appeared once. The CDR3 bases are TGTGCCAGCAGCTCAGGGGCAGTTAATCAGCCCCAGCATTTT. Amino acids: CASSSGAVNQPQHF. J is TRBJ1-5 and V is TRBV7-9, with a possible D match to TRBD1 (6 bases). Trimming shortened V by 4 bases and J by 4 bases, and 11 bases separated the two germline ends. CDR1 is SEHNR, CDR2 FQNEAQ, per germline (reference sequence). The CDR3 consists of 14 residues. Supplemented by reference TRBV7-9 and TRBJ1-5, the full variable domain reads DTGVSQNPRHKITKRGQNVTFRCDPISEHNRLYWYRQTLGQGPEFLTYFQNEAQLEKSRLLSDRFSAERPKGSFSTLEIQRTEQGDSAMYLCASSSGAVNQPQHFGDGTRLSIL.

The CDR3 region is CASSPLTSPGLGYTF. The CDR3 DNA sequence: TGTGCCAGCAGCCCGTTGACTTCCCCCGGTTTAGGCTACACCTTC. The V gene is TRBV7-2, the J gene TRBJ1-2; D uncertain. Trimming took off 5 bases at V and 8 bases at J, with 21 bases between the two ends. The CDR3 is made up of 15 amino acids. Germline CDR1 and CDR2: SGHTA and FQGNSA.

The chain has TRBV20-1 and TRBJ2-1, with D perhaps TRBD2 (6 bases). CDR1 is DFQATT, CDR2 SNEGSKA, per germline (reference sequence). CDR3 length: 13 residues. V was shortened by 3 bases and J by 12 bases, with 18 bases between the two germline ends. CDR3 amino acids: CSASNTRGLGQFF. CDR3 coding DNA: TGCAGTGCTAGTAACACGCGGGGCTTGGGGCAGTTCTTC.

The CDR3 nucleotides are TGTGCCTGGAGGAATTCAGGGGGCGGGTTTAATGAAAAACTGTTTTTT. It is translated as CAWRNSGGGFNEKLFF. The chain carries TRBV30 and TRBJ1-4, with TRBD1 matching 8 bases. The ends lost 3 bases at V and 4 bases at J; junction bases unmatched: 10. Germline CDR1 is GTSNPN and CDR2 is SVGIG (reference sequence). The CDR3 loop spans 16 amino acids.

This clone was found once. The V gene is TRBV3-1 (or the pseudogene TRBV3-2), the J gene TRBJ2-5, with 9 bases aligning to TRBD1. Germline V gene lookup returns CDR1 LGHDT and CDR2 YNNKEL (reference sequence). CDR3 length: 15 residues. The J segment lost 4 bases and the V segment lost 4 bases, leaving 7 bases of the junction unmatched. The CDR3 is CASSRTWDRVETQYF. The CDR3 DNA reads TGTGCCAGCAGCCGAACATGGGACAGGGTAGAGACCCAGTACTTC.

The DNA of the CDR3 is TGTGCCAGCAGCGTAACAGGGTTGGAAGCTTTCTTT. It yields the protein CASSVTGLEAFF. The chain carries TRBV5-6 and TRBJ1-1, with D perhaps TRBD1 (6 bases). Per germline, CDR1 SGHDT and CDR2 YYEEEE. The CDR3 runs 12 residues. The germline V and J ends were trimmed by 4 bases and 8 bases, with 12 bases remaining between them.

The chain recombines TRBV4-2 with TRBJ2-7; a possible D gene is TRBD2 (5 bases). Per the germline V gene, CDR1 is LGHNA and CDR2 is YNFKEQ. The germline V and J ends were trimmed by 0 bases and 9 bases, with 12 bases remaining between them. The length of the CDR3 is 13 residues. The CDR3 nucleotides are TGTGCCAGCAGCCAAGAGACGGACTTTCGGCAGTACTTC. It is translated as CASSQETDFRQYF.